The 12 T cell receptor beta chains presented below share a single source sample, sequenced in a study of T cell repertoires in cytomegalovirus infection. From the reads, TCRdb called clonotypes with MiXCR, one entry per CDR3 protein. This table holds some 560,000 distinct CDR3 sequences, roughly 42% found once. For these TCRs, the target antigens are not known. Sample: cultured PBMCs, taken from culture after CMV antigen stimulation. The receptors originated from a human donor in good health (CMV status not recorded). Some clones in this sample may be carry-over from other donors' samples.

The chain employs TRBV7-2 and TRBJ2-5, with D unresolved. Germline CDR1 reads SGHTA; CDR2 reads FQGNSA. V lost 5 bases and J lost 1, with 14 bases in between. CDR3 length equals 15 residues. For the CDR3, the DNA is TGTGCCAGCAGCCCCCGTCCCACCGTCCAAGAGACCCAGTACTTC. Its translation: CASSPRPTVQETQYF.

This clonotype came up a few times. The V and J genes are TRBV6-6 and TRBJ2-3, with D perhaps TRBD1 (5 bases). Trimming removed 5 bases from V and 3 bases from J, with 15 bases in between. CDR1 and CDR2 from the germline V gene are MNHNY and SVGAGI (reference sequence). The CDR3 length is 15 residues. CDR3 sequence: CASSISLRATDTQYF. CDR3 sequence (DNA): TGTGCCAGCAGTATCAGCCTCAGGGCTACAGATACGCAGTATTTT.

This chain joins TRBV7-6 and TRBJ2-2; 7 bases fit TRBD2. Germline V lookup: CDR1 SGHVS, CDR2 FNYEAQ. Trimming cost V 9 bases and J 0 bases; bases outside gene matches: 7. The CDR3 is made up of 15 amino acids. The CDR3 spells CARQESGANTGELFF. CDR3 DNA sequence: TGTGCCAGACAAGAGAGCGGGGCGAACACCGGGGAGCTGTTTTTT.

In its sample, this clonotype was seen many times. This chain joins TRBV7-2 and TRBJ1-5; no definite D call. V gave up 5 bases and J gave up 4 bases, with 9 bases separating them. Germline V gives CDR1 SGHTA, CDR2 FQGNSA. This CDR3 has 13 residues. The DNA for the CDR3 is TGTGCCAGCAGCGCGGGGAATAATCAGCCCCAGCATTTT. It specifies CASSAGNNQPQHF.

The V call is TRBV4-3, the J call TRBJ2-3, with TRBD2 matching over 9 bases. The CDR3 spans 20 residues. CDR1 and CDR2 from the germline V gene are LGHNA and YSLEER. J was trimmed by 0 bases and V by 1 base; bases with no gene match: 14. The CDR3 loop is CASSQVLVKLAGRSTDTQYF. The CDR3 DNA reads TGCGCCAGCAGCCAAGTCCTTGTAAAACTAGCGGGCCGTAGCACAGATACGCAGTATTTT.

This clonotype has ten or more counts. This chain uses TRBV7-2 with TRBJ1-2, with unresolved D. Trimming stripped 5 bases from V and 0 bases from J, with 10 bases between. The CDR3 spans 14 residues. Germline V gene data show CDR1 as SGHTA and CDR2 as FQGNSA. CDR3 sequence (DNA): TGTGCCAGCAGCCCGGCACGGACTAACTATGGCTACACCTTC. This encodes CASSPARTNYGYTF.

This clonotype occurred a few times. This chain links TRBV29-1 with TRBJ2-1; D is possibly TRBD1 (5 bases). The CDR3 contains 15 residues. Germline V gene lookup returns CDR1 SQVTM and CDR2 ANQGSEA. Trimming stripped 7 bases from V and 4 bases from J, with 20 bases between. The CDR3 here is CSGGPLQGRYNEQFF. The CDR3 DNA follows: TGCAGCGGGGGCCCGTTGCAGGGAAGATACAATGAGCAGTTCTTC.

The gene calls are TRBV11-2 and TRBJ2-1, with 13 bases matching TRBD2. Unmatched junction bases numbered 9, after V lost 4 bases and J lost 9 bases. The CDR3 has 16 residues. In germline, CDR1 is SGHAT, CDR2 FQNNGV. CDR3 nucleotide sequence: TGTGCCAGCAGCTCTGCACTAGCGGGGGGGCTTGGTGAGCAGTTCTTC. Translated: CASSSALAGGLGEQFF. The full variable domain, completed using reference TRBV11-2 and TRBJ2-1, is EAGVAQSPRYKIIEKRQSVAFWCNPISGHATLYWYQQILGQGPKLLIQFQNNGVVDDSQLPKDRFSAERLKGVDSTLKIQPAKLEDSAVYLCASSSALAGGLGEQFFGPGTRLTVL.

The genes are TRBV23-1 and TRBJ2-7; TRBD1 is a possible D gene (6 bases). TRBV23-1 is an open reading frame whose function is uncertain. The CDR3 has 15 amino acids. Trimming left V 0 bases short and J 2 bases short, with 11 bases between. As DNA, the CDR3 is TGCGCCAGCAGTCAATCCGTCTACAGGGCCTACGAGCAGTACTTC. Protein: CASSQSVYRAYEQYF.

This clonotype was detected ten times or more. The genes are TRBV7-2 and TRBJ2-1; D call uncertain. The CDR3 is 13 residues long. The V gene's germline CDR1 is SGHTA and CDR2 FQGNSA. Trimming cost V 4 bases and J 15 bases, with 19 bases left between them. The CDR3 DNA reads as TGTGCCAGCAGCTCCAACGGGCCCGGAGATCCGTTCTTC. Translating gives CASSSNGPGDPFF.

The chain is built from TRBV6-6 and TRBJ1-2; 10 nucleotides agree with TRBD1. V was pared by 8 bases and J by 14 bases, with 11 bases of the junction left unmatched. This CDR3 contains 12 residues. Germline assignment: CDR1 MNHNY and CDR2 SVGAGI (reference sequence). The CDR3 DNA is TGTGCCAGCTCACGGGACAGGGGCCCCCTGACCTTC. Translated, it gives CASSRDRGPLTF.

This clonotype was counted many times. The CDR3 DNA follows: TGTGCCAGCAGCCTGAGTTGGGGTAGCAATCAGCCCCAGCATTTT. Amino acids: CASSLSWGSNQPQHF. The chain couples TRBV7-2 to TRBJ1-5; no clear D. Germline V gives CDR1 SGHTA, CDR2 FQGNSA. The V gene lost 5 bases and the J gene lost 0 bases, with 11 bases spanning the gap. The CDR3 contains 15 residues.